This record looks at one T cell receptor beta chain sequence and its context. What it binds is not known. Germline loops: CDR1 SGDLS, CDR2 YYNGEE. The CDR3 totals 15 residues. Trimming cost V 4 bases and J 5 bases, with 18 bases left between them. This sample was included in a study of graft-versus-host responses after intestinal transplantation. Study-level information: In this cohort, recipients had multivisceral, liver-intestinal, or isolated intestinal transplants. Anti-thymocyte globulin induction was given to all recipients, followed by tacrolimus and steroids for roughly 3 years.

Repertoires were generated with immunoSEQ multiplex PCR, while TCRdb's copy carries only in-frame clones and drops some. In the table there are roughly 130,000 clones, around 90% of which are singletons. General observations from the study: Those patients showing graft-donor T cell macrochimerism displayed high graft-versus-host to host-versus-graft clonal ratios in allografts. Ileal or blood samples showed some GvH clones first, and such clones were also found in recipient marrow.

The genes are TRBV9 and TRBJ1-2; D is possibly TRBD1 (5 bases). The source material was unstimulated CD4+ T cells sorted from spleen or lymph node cells, sampled before intestinal transplant. This receptor was identified in a human donor who received an intestinal transplant. As DNA, the CDR3 is TGTGCCAGCAGCCCCCTTCCCCGACAGAAATATGGCTACACCTTC. Its translation is CASSPLPRQKYGYTF.